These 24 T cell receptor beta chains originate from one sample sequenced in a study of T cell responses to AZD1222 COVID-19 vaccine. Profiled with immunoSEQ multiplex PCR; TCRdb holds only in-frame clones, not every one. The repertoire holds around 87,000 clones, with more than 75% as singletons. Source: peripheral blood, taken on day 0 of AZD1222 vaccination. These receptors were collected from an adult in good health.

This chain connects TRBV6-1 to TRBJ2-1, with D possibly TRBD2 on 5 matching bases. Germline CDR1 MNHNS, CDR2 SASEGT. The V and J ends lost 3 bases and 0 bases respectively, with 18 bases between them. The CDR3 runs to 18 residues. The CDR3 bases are TGTGCCAGCAGTGATTCCGCGAGGACTTCGAGCTCCTACAATGAGCAGTTCTTC. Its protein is CASSDSARTSSSYNEQFF.

The CDR3 here is CASSLDGRASGGELFF. The CDR3, as DNA: TGTGCCAGCAGCTTAGACGGGAGGGCCTCGGGCGGGGAGCTGTTTTTT. V gene TRBV7-3 combines with J gene TRBJ2-2; 8 nucleotides match TRBD2. The ends lost 2 bases at V and 7 bases at J; junction bases unmatched: 9. CDR1 is SGHTA, CDR2 FQGTGA, per germline. CDR3 length equals 16 residues. The full variable domain, its missing parts supplied by reference TRBV7-3 and TRBJ2-2, is GAGVSQTPSNKVTEKGKYVELRCDPISGHTALYWYRQSLGQGPEFLIYFQGTGAADDSGLPNDRFFAVRPEGSVSTLKIQRTERGDSAVYLCASSLDGRASGGELFFGEGSRLTVL.

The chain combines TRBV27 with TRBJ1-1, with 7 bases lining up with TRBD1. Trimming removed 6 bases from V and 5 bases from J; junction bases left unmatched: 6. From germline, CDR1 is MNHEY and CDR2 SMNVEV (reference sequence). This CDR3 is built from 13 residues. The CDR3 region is CASSRGGRTEAFF. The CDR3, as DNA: TGTGCCAGCAGCCGAGGGGGCAGGACTGAAGCTTTCTTT.

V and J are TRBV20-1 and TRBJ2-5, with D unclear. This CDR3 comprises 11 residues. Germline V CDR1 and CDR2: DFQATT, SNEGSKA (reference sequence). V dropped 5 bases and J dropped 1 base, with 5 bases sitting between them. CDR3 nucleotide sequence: TGCAGTGCTGAGTTCCAAGAGACCCAGTACTTC. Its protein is CSAEFQETQYF.

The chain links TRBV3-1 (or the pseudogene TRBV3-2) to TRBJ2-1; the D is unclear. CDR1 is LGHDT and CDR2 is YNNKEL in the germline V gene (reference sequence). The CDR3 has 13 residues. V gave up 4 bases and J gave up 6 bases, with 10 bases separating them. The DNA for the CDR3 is TGTGCCAGCAGCCCCGCATCGATCAATGAGCAGTTCTTC. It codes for CASSPASINEQFF.

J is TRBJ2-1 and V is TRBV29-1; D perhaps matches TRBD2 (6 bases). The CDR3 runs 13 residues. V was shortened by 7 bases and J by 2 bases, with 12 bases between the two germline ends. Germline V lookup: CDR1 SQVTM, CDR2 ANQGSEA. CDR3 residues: CSARLEPYNEQFF. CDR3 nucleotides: TGCAGCGCTAGACTAGAACCCTACAATGAGCAGTTCTTC.

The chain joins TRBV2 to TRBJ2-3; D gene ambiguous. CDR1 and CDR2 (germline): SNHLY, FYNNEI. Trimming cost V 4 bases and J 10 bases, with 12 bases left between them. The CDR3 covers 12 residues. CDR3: CASSVGFASQYF. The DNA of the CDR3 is TGTGCCAGCAGTGTAGGGTTTGCTTCGCAGTATTTT.

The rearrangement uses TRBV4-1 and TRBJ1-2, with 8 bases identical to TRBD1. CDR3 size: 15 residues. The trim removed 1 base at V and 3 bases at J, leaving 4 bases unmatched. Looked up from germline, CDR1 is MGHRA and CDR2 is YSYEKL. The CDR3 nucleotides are TGCGCCAGCAGCCAAGCCAAGACAGGGGACTATGGCTACACCTTC. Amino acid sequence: CASSQAKTGDYGYTF.

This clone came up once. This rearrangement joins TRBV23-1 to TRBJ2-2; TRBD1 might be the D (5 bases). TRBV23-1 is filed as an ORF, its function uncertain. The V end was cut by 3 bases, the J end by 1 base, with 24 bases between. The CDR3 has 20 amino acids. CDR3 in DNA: TGCGCCAGCAGTCAGTCCGTCCGGACAAGTCTTGCTTTGAACACCGGGGAGCTGTTTTTT. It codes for CASSQSVRTSLALNTGELFF.

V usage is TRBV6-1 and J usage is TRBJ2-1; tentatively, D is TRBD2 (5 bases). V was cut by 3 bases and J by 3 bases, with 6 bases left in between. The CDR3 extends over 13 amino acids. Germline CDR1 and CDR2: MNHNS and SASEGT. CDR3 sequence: CASSDAGYNEQFF. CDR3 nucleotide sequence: TGTGCCAGCAGTGATGCGGGCTACAATGAGCAGTTCTTC.

The CDR3 loop reads CASRDEGERYTEAFF. CDR3 nucleotides: TGTGCCAGCAGGGATGAGGGGGAAAGATACACTGAAGCTTTCTTT. The chain recombines TRBV28 with TRBJ1-1; perhaps TRBD1 as D (6 bases). This CDR3 spans 15 amino acids. The V end was cut by 6 bases, the J end by 3 bases, with 17 bases between. From germline, CDR1 is MDHEN and CDR2 SYDVKM.

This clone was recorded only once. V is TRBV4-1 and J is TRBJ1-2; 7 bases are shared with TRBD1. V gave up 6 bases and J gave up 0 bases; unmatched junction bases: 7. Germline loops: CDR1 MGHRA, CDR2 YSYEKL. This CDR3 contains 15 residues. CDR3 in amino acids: CASRNGQGANYGYTF. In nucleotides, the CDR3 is TGCGCCAGCAGAAATGGCCAGGGGGCTAACTATGGCTACACCTTC.

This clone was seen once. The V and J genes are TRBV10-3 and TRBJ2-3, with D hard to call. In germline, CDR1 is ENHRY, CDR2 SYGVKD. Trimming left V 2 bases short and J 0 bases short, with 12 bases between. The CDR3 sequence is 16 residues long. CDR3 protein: CAISETLGLSTDTQYF. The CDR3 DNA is TGTGCCATCAGTGAGACCTTAGGTTTGAGCACAGATACGCAGTATTTT.

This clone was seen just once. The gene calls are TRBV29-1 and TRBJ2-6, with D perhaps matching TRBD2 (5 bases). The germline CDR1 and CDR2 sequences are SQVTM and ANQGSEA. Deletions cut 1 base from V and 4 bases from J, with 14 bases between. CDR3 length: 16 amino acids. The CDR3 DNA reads TGCAGCGTTGAAGTTGGGCAGCTAGCCGGGGCCAACGTCCTGACTTTC. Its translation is CSVEVGQLAGANVLTF.

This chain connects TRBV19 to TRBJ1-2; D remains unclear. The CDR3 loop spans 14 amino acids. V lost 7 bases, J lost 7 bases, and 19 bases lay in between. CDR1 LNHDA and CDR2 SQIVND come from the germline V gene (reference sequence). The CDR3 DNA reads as TGTGCCAGTAACAGTAACGGAGGCGTACGTGGCTACACCTTC. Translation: CASNSNGGVRGYTF.

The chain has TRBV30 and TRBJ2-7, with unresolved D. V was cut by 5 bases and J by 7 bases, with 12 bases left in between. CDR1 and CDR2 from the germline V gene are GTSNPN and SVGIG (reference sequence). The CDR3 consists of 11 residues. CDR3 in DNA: TGTGCCTGGGCGTCTATGGGAGAGCAGTACTTC. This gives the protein CAWASMGEQYF.

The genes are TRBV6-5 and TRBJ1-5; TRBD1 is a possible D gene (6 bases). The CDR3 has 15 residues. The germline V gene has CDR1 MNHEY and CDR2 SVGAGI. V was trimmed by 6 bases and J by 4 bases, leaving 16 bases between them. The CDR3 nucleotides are TGTGCCAGCAGACCAGGGGTGAGTGGAAATCAGCCCCAGCATTTT. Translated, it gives CASRPGVSGNQPQHF.

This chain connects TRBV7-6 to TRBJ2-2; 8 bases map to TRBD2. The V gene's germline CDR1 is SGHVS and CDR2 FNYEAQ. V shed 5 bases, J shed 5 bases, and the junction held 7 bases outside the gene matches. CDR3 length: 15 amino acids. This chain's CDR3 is CASSPGGASTGELFF. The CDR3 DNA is TGTGCCAGCAGCCCGGGGGGGGCGAGTACCGGGGAGCTGTTTTTT. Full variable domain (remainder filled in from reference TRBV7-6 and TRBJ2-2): GAGVSQSPRYKVTKRGQDVALRCDPISGHVSLYWYRQALGQGPEFLTYFNYEAQQDKSGLPNDRFSAERPEGSISTLTIQRTEQRDSAMYRCASSPGGASTGELFFGEGSRLTVL.

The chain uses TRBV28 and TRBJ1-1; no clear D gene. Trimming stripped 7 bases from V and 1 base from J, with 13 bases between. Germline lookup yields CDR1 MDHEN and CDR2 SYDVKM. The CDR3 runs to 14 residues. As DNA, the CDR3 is TGTGCCAGCAAACCCCCGAACAGGAACACTGAAGCTTTCTTT. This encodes CASKPPNRNTEAFF.

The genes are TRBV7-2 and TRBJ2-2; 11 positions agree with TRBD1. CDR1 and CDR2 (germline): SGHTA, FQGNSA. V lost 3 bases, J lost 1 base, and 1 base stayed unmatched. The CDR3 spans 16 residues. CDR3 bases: TGTGCCAGCAGCTTGGACAGGGGGCTGAACACCGGGGAGCTGTTTTTT. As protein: CASSLDRGLNTGELFF.

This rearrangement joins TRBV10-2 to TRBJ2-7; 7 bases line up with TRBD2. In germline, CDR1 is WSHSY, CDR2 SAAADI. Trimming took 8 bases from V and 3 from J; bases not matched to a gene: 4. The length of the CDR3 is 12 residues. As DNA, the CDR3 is TGCGCCAGCGCGGGAGAGGGCTACGAGCAGTACTTC. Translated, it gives CASAGEGYEQYF.

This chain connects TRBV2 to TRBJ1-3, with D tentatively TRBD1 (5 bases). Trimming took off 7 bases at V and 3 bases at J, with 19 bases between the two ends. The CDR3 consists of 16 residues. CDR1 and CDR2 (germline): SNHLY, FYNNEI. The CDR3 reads CASTRWGGTDGNTIYF. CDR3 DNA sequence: TGTGCCAGCACGAGATGGGGGGGGACTGATGGAAACACCATATATTTT.

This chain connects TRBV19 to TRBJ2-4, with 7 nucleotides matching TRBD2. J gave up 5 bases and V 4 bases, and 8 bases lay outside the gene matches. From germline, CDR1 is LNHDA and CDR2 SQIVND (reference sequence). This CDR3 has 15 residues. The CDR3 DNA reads TGTGCCAGTAGTACCCGCCGGGGGGTTCAAAACATTCAGTACTTC. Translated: CASSTRRGVQNIQYF.

CDR3 nucleotides: TGTGCCAGCTCACAGGGGGCGCCGGGTCAGCCCCAGCATTTT. It yields the protein CASSQGAPGQPQHF. The chain uses TRBV19 and TRBJ1-5; TRBD1 aligns across 9 bases. The germline V gene has CDR1 LNHDA and CDR2 SQIVND (reference sequence). The V segment lost 9 bases and the J segment 6 bases; nucleotides outside the gene matches: 9. The CDR3 sequence is 14 residues long.